The 22 T cell receptor beta chains reported below all come from one sample, sequenced in a study of blood T cell repertoires in COVID-19. TCRdb's copy holds only in-frame clones and misses some; the assay was immunoSEQ multiplex PCR. The repertoire holds 80,000 or so clones, with approximately 86% as singletons. Specimen: peripheral blood. These receptors originate from an older woman with acute or convalescent COVID-19.

This rearrangement joins TRBV11-3 to TRBJ2-1; 8 nucleotides match TRBD1. The CDR3 loop spans 15 amino acids. With V trimmed by 5 bases and J by 6 bases, 9 bases remained unmatched. CDR1 SGHNT and CDR2 YENEEA come from the germline V gene. The CDR3 region is CASSVNQGAGNEQFF. In nucleotides, the CDR3 is TGTGCCAGCAGCGTAAATCAGGGGGCGGGCAATGAGCAGTTCTTC.

This clone was observed a single time. J is TRBJ2-2 and V is TRBV7-9; D gene uncertain. The CDR3 loop spans 12 amino acids. CDR1 and CDR2 from the germline V gene are SEHNR and FQNEAQ (reference sequence). Trimming took 8 bases from V and 5 from J, leaving 9 bases between them. CDR3 nucleotide sequence: TGTGCCAGCGCGCCAATTACCGGGGAGCTGTTTTTT. Its translation is CASAPITGELFF. Looking up the rest from reference TRBV7-9 and TRBJ2-2 gives the full variable domain: DTGVSQNPRHKITKRGQNVTFRCDPISEHNRLYWYRQTLGQGPEFLTYFQNEAQLEKSRLLSDRFSAERPKGSFSTLEIQRTEQGDSAMYLCASAPITGELFFGEGSRLTVL.

The genes are TRBV9 and TRBJ1-5, with no clear D. From germline, CDR1 is SGDLS and CDR2 YYNGEE. The CDR3 has 15 residues. V lost 0 bases and J lost 4, with 11 bases in between. The CDR3 DNA reads as TGTGCCAGCAGCGTAGATGGTAGCATAAATCAGCCCCAGCATTTT. Protein sequence: CASSVDGSINQPQHF.

The genes are TRBV5-6 and TRBJ2-7; possibly TRBD2 for D (6 bases). The CDR3 contains 14 residues. Germline CDR1 reads SGHDT; CDR2 reads YYEEEE. V lost 3 bases to trimming and J lost 3 bases, with 13 bases between them. CDR3 sequence (DNA): TGTGCCAGCAGCTCTACGACTAGTAGCTACGAGCAGTACTTC. Protein product: CASSSTTSSYEQYF.

The V gene is TRBV6-5, the J gene TRBJ2-7; D unclear. The ends were cut back, 1 base at V and 0 bases at J, with 10 bases in the middle. Germline loops: CDR1 MNHEY, CDR2 SVGAGI. The CDR3 covers 15 residues. The CDR3 sequence is CASSYYRPSSYEQYF. CDR3 coding DNA: TGTGCCAGCAGTTACTACCGTCCGAGCTCCTACGAGCAGTACTTC.

The chain is built from TRBV3-1 (or the pseudogene TRBV3-2) and TRBJ1-3; D is undetermined. Trimming cost V 0 bases and J 7 bases, with 4 bases left between them. CDR1 is LGHDT, CDR2 YNNKEL, per germline (reference sequence). This CDR3 spans 12 amino acids. The CDR3 is CASSQDLNTIYF. In DNA, the CDR3 is TGTGCCAGCAGCCAAGATCTGAACACCATATATTTT.

This chain uses TRBV3-1 (or the pseudogene TRBV3-2) with TRBJ2-7; 10 positions agree with TRBD2. The CDR3 sequence is 16 residues long. From germline, CDR1 is LGHDT and CDR2 YNNKEL (reference sequence). V was clipped by 2 bases and J by 4 bases; unmatched bases: 8. The CDR3 here is CASSQFTGLAVYEQYF. DNA of the CDR3: TGTGCCAGCAGCCAATTCACTGGACTAGCGGTGTACGAGCAGTACTTC.

This sequence joins TRBV5-5 and TRBJ2-7, with TRBD1 matching 9 bases. This CDR3 is built from 15 residues. The junction had 7 bases not matched to a gene; V was cut back by 0 bases and J by 6 bases. Germline CDR1 reads SGHKS; CDR2 reads YYEKEE (reference sequence). CDR3 bases: TGTGCCAGCAGCTTGGCGTTGGACAGGGGTACCGAGCAGTACTTC. It translates to CASSLALDRGTEQYF. Using reference TRBV5-5 and TRBJ2-7 for the parts outside the CDR3, the full variable domain is DAGVTQSPTHLIKTRGQQVTLRCSPISGHKSVSWYQQVLGQGPQFIFQYYEKEERGRGNFPDRFSARQFPNYSSELNVNALLLGDSALYLCASSLALDRGTEQYFGPGTRLTVT.

The V and J genes are TRBV6-5 and TRBJ1-1; TRBD1 matches at 11 bases. V gave up 6 bases and J gave up 0 bases; unmatched junction bases: 3. The CDR3 runs 15 residues. Germline values: CDR1 MNHEY, CDR2 SVGAGI. The DNA for the CDR3 is TGTGCCAGCAGGGACAGGGGGCTTTTGAACACTGAAGCTTTCTTT. As protein: CASRDRGLLNTEAFF.

V is TRBV24-1 and J is TRBJ2-1; TRBD2 matches 14 bases. CDR3 size: 17 residues. Germline values: CDR1 KGHDR, CDR2 SFDVKD. V lost 9 bases, J lost 4 bases, and 10 bases stayed unmatched. Here the CDR3 reads CATEKGTSGSWYNEQFF. The CDR3 DNA is TGTGCCACCGAAAAGGGGACTAGCGGGAGTTGGTACAATGAGCAGTTCTTC.

J is TRBJ2-3 and V is TRBV4-2, with TRBD2 identical over 9 bases. This CDR3 is 18 amino acids long. Trimming took 0 bases from V and 2 from J; bases not matched to a gene: 9. The germline V gene encodes CDR1 LGHNA and CDR2 YNFKEQ. Written as DNA, the CDR3 is TGTGCCAGCAGCCAAGATCTCTTCGCGGGAGGGTACACAGATACGCAGTATTTT. This encodes CASSQDLFAGGYTDTQYF.

The genes are TRBV2 and TRBJ2-3; 12 bases fit TRBD2. Trimming took 8 bases from V and 2 from J; bases not matched to a gene: 11. The CDR3 runs 17 residues. Germline-derived CDR1 and CDR2 are SNHLY and FYNNEI. CDR3 protein: CASQVLAGGLTTDTQYF. CDR3 sequence (DNA): TGTGCCAGCCAGGTACTAGCGGGGGGACTTACCACAGATACGCAGTATTTT.

The chain recombines TRBV4-3 with TRBJ2-3; D not certain. This CDR3 has 14 amino acids. Germline V gene data show CDR1 as LGHNA and CDR2 as YSLEER. Deletions cut 1 base from V and 6 bases from J, with 11 bases between. CDR3 in DNA: TGCGCCAGCAGCCAAGTTGCGAGTTCGGATACGCAGTATTTT. Amino acids: CASSQVASSDTQYF.

V and J are TRBV10-3 and TRBJ2-3; D is perhaps TRBD1 (6 bases). The CDR3 extends over 12 amino acids. Per the germline V gene, CDR1 is ENHRY and CDR2 is SYGVKD. V lost 8 bases, J lost 3 bases, and 9 bases lay in between. The CDR3 loop is CAILGATDTQYF. The CDR3 nucleotides are TGTGCCATCTTGGGGGCAACAGATACGCAGTATTTT.

This chain connects TRBV10-3 to TRBJ2-7, with D possibly being TRBD1 (6 bases). V lost 0 bases to trimming and J lost 7 bases, with 13 bases between them. There are 14 residues in the CDR3. Per germline, CDR1 ENHRY and CDR2 SYGVKD. The CDR3 region is CAISESQGMGEQYF. The CDR3 DNA reads TGTGCCATCAGTGAGTCGCAGGGGATGGGAGAGCAGTACTTC.

The chain is built from TRBV12-3 or TRBV12-4 and TRBJ1-1, with D hard to call. This CDR3 is built from 13 residues. V was trimmed by 6 bases and J by 1 base, leaving 9 bases between them. CDR3 region: CASREGGNTEAFF. In DNA form, the CDR3 reads TGTGCCAGCAGGGAAGGAGGGAACACTGAAGCTTTCTTT.

V is TRBV7-2 and J is TRBJ2-5; TRBD2 agrees at 7 bases. V dropped 1 base and J dropped 3; count of bases not matched to a gene: 5. In germline, CDR1 is SGHTA, CDR2 FQGNSA. CDR3 length equals 15 residues. The CDR3, as DNA: TGTGCCAGCAGCTTAGGTGGGAGGGCCGAAGAGACCCAGTACTTC. Translation gives CASSLGGRAEETQYF.

This chain joins TRBV28 and TRBJ1-2; tentatively, D is TRBD1 (5 bases). The CDR3 contains 15 residues. Trimming stripped 2 bases from V and 5 bases from J, with 15 bases between. Germline V gene data show CDR1 as MDHEN and CDR2 as SYDVKM. As DNA, the CDR3 is TGTGCCAGCAGTTTAGGTCAGGGATATGGGTATGGCTACACCTTC. Translated, it gives CASSLGQGYGYGYTF.

This clone was observed a few times. The gene calls are TRBV6-2 or TRBV6-3 and TRBJ2-2; 10 nucleotides agree with TRBD2. The CDR3 runs to 16 residues. Germline V gene data show CDR1 as MNHEY and CDR2 as SVGEGT. The V and J ends lost 2 bases and 5 bases, in that order; junction bases with no gene match: 5. This chain's CDR3 is CASSYGLAGETGELFF. DNA of the CDR3: TGTGCCAGCAGTTACGGGCTAGCGGGAGAAACCGGGGAGCTGTTTTTT.

The V call is TRBV10-2, the J call TRBJ2-7; a possible D gene is TRBD2 (5 bases). Germline V gives CDR1 WSHSY, CDR2 SAAADI. The CDR3 spans 18 residues. Trimming took 2 bases from V and 3 from J, leaving 23 bases between them. The DNA for the CDR3 is TGCGCCAGCAGTGAGACGGGAACTGTCTGGACGGATATCTACGAGCAGTACTTC. Protein sequence: CASSETGTVWTDIYEQYF.

The chain uses TRBV7-2 and TRBJ1-4, with 9 nucleotides matching TRBD1. Trimming removed 4 bases from V and 7 bases from J; junction bases left unmatched: 4. CDR1 and CDR2 from the germline V gene are SGHTA and FQGNSA. This CDR3 has 14 amino acids. The CDR3 DNA is TGTGCCAGCAGCTACAGGGGGCGGGGTGAAAAACTGTTTTTT. Translated, it gives CASSYRGRGEKLFF.

The chain carries TRBV28 and TRBJ2-7, with D unresolved. The CDR3 contains 11 residues. Germline CDR1 reads MDHEN; CDR2 reads SYDVKM. V was trimmed by 3 bases and J by 3 bases, leaving 3 bases between them. CDR3 protein: CASSFVYEQYF. As DNA, the CDR3 is TGTGCCAGCAGTTTCGTCTACGAGCAGTACTTC.